Below are 32 T cell receptor beta chains sequenced from a single sample in a study of response to subunit inactivated influenza vaccine. TCRdb used MiXCR to reprocess the RT-PCR reads, holding one entry per CDR3 protein. This table has 500,000 to 600,000 distinct CDR3 sequences, around 13% appearing once. This sample comprised PBMCs from blood, obtained 11 to 12 days after vaccination. The receptors stem from a man aged 50 to 59 who received an inactivated influenza vaccine.

The table lists this clonotype with a few counts. This chain connects TRBV5-6 to TRBJ1-5; possible D gene TRBD1, 6 bases. Trimming removed 4 bases at V and 4 bases at J, with 12 bases between. Germline values: CDR1 SGHDT, CDR2 YYEEEE. CDR3 length equals 14 residues. CDR3 DNA: TGTGCCAGCAGCCGGGACACCGAAAATCAGCCCCAGCATTTT. It yields the protein CASSRDTENQPQHF.

This clonotype was found a few times. The chain couples TRBV7-2 to TRBJ2-1; unclear D gene. The CDR3 consists of 16 residues. Looked up from germline, CDR1 is SGHTA and CDR2 is FQGNSA. Trimming cost V 0 bases and J 11 bases, with 20 bases left between them. This CDR3 reads CASSLASSNPHSQQFF. As DNA, the CDR3 is TGTGCCAGCAGCTTAGCGTCGTCGAACCCCCACTCACAGCAGTTCTTC.

This chain uses TRBV12-3 or TRBV12-4 with TRBJ2-5; TRBD2 matches 9 bases. This CDR3 is 14 amino acids long. J was trimmed by 5 bases and V by 7 bases; bases with no gene match: 8. The CDR3 reads CASNVAGDRETQYF. Written as DNA, the CDR3 is TGTGCCAGCAACGTAGCGGGAGATAGGGAGACCCAGTACTTC.

This clonotype was counted between two and nine times. J is TRBJ2-7 and V is TRBV11-2; D gene uncertain. CDR1 and CDR2 (germline): SGHAT, FQNNGV. V dropped 7 bases and J dropped 0 bases, with 10 bases sitting between them. The CDR3 runs 13 residues. CDR3 DNA sequence: TGTGCCAGCAATAGGGCAGGCTCCTACGAGCAGTACTTC. This translates into CASNRAGSYEQYF.

This clonotype was recorded many times. This chain links TRBV6-1 with TRBJ2-7; possibly TRBD2 for D (7 bases). Germline assignment: CDR1 MNHNS and CDR2 SASEGT. The length of the CDR3 is 13 residues. With 11 bases removed from V and 4 bases from J, the gap between germline ends came to 18 bases. DNA of the CDR3: TGTGCCGGGGGGGCAGGAGGAGGTTACGAGCAGTACTTC. Its translation is CAGGAGGGYEQYF.

The table lists this clonotype with a few counts. CDR3 amino acids: CASSDPGLIPLHF. The CDR3 DNA follows: TGTGCCAGCAGCGATCCGGGACTCATACCCCTCCACTTT. This chain uses TRBV12-3 or TRBV12-4 with TRBJ1-6; D may be TRBD1 (5 bases). The CDR3 is 13 amino acids. Trimming shortened V by 6 bases and J by 12 bases, and 15 bases separated the two germline ends.

The CDR3 DNA sequence: TGTGCCAGCAGGGCCCGGACTAGCGGGAGGGCCAGAGAGACCCAGTACTTC. Its protein is CASRARTSGRARETQYF. The gene calls are TRBV2 and TRBJ2-5; 15 positions agree with TRBD2. V lost 6 bases to trimming and J lost 4 bases; unmatched junction nucleotides: 9. Germline loops: CDR1 SNHLY, CDR2 FYNNEI. This CDR3 spans 17 amino acids.

This clonotype was seen only a few times. This chain joins TRBV7-9 and TRBJ1-4; D gene unclear. Germline assignment: CDR1 SEHNR and CDR2 FQNEAQ (reference sequence). This CDR3 is 16 amino acids long. Trimming cost V 1 base and J 7 bases, with 16 bases left between them. The chain's CDR3 is CASSLVVPGLSEKLFF. The CDR3 coding sequence is TGTGCCAGCAGCTTAGTTGTGCCAGGACTTAGTGAAAAACTGTTTTTT.

This clonotype was found a few times. The chain recombines TRBV5-1 with TRBJ1-2; 7 nucleotides match TRBD1. The CDR3 loop spans 14 amino acids. J gave up 4 bases and V 5 bases, and 8 bases lay outside the gene matches. In germline, CDR1 is SGHRS, CDR2 YFSETQ. CDR3 region: CASSYRGAGYGYTF. Here the CDR3 DNA reads TGCGCCAGCAGTTACAGGGGAGCTGGCTATGGCTACACCTTC.

Only a few counts were recorded for this clonotype. The rearrangement joins TRBV20-1 to TRBJ2-3; 9 positions match TRBD2. Per germline, CDR1 DFQATT and CDR2 SNEGSKA (reference sequence). The CDR3 runs 14 residues. The J segment lost 4 bases and the V segment lost 8 bases, leaving 10 bases of the junction unmatched. Here the CDR3 DNA reads TGCAGTTCAAGAGACCGGACTAGCGCAGATACGCAGTATTTT. Its protein product is CSSRDRTSADTQYF.

This chain uses TRBV4-2 with TRBJ2-7; no clear D gene. Trimming took 0 bases from V and 3 from J, leaving 6 bases between them. The CDR3 spans 13 residues. Germline CDR1 is LGHNA and CDR2 is YNFKEQ. CDR3 amino acids: CASSQDQGYEQYF. CDR3 DNA: TGTGCCAGCAGCCAAGATCAAGGCTACGAGCAGTACTTC.

The chain joins TRBV12-3 or TRBV12-4 to TRBJ2-3; perhaps D is TRBD1 or TRBD2 (6 bases each). With 5 bases removed from V and 0 bases from J, the gap between germline ends came to 18 bases. This CDR3 is 17 amino acids long. CDR3 in DNA: TGTGCCAGCAGTCCTTGGTGGGGGGCCCCTAGCACAGATACGCAGTATTTT. This gives the protein CASSPWWGAPSTDTQYF.

This clonotype showed up just a few times. The V and J genes are TRBV2 and TRBJ2-5; TRBD2 might be the D (5 bases). CDR3 length equals 14 residues. The germline CDR1 and CDR2 sequences are SNHLY and FYNNEI. V lost 6 bases to trimming and J lost 2 bases, with 13 bases between them. The CDR3 DNA sequence: TGTGCCAGCAGAGCTTCGGGAACTCAAGAGACCCAGTACTTC. Its translation is CASRASGTQETQYF.

This clonotype has more than one count but fewer than ten. The chain couples TRBV12-3 or TRBV12-4 to TRBJ1-2, with TRBD1 as a possible D gene (6 bases). Trimming removed 7 bases at V and 4 bases at J, with 16 bases between. There are 14 residues in the CDR3. CDR3 coding DNA: TGTGCCAGCACCATCAGGGGTCTGGTCTATGGCTACACCTTC. Residues: CASTIRGLVYGYTF.

Comments on this clonotype: Since a much larger clone is just one base distant, this may be a read error. The rearrangement joins TRBV12-3 or TRBV12-4 to TRBJ2-3; D is perhaps TRBD2 (6 bases). This CDR3 is 14 amino acids long. V was trimmed by 7 bases and J by 4 bases, leaving 15 bases between them. The CDR3 sequence is CASISAAGADTQYF. The CDR3 DNA reads TGTGCCAGCATTTCTGCAGCGGGCGCAGATACGCAGTATTTT.

The chain joins TRBV11-2 to TRBJ2-1; D is uncertain. The CDR3 sequence is 13 residues long. Trimming removed 1 base at V and 6 bases at J, with 7 bases between. The germline CDR1 and CDR2 sequences are SGHAT and FQNNGV. In DNA, the CDR3 is TGTGCCAGCAGCTTAGGCCCGTTCAATGAGCAGTTCTTC. It specifies CASSLGPFNEQFF. Drawing the rest from reference TRBV11-2 and TRBJ2-1, the complete variable domain is EAGVAQSPRYKIIEKRQSVAFWCNPISGHATLYWYQQILGQGPKLLIQFQNNGVVDDSQLPKDRFSAERLKGVDSTLKIQPAKLEDSAVYLCASSLGPFNEQFFGPGTRLTVL.

The chain joins TRBV9 to TRBJ2-1, with D possibly matching TRBD2 (6 bases). CDR1 and CDR2 (germline): SGDLS, YYNGEE. V lost 0 bases, J lost 2 bases, and 9 bases lay in between. CDR3 length equals 15 residues. CDR3 sequence (DNA): TGTGCCAGCAGCGTAGTTGCGGGAACCTACAATGAGCAGTTCTTC. Protein product: CASSVVAGTYNEQFF. Combining the CDR3 with reference TRBV9 and TRBJ2-1 gives the whole variable domain DSGVTQTPKHLITATGQRVTLRCSPRSGDLSVYWYQQSLDQGLQFLIQYYNGEERAKGNILERFSAQQFPDLHSELNLSSLELGDSALYFCASSVVAGTYNEQFFGPGTRLTVL.

This clonotype was detected ten times or more. The rearrangement uses TRBV5-1 and TRBJ2-5, with TRBD2 matching over 7 bases. The length of the CDR3 is 14 residues. V lost 6 bases, J lost 5 bases, and 10 bases stayed unmatched. The germline V gene has CDR1 SGHRS and CDR2 YFSETQ. The CDR3 loop reads CASTPVGGSETQYF. The DNA of the CDR3 is TGCGCCAGCACCCCTGTTGGCGGGAGCGAGACCCAGTACTTC.

This chain joins TRBV20-1 and TRBJ2-4; D not certain. The germline CDR1 and CDR2 sequences are DFQATT and SNEGSKA (reference sequence). V gave up 5 bases and J gave up 4 bases, with 15 bases separating them. CDR3 length equals 14 residues. CDR3 loop: CSAPTGYGKNIQYF. The CDR3, as DNA: TGCAGTGCTCCGACTGGGTACGGGAAAAACATTCAGTACTTC.

The chain recombines TRBV9 with TRBJ2-7; D perhaps matches TRBD2 (5 bases). The CDR3 sequence is 15 residues long. Trimming removed 0 bases from V and 5 bases from J, with 15 bases in between. Per the germline V gene, CDR1 is SGDLS and CDR2 is YYNGEE. In DNA form, the CDR3 reads TGTGCCAGCAGCGTAGCTGAGGGAATTTTTGACGAGCAGTACTTC. Protein product: CASSVAEGIFDEQYF. Using reference TRBV9 and TRBJ2-7 for the parts outside the CDR3, the full variable domain is DSGVTQTPKHLITATGQRVTLRCSPRSGDLSVYWYQQSLDQGLQFLIQYYNGEERAKGNILERFSAQQFPDLHSELNLSSLELGDSALYFCASSVAEGIFDEQYFGPGTRLTVT.

The chain employs TRBV6-2 or TRBV6-3 and TRBJ2-5; D possibly corresponds to TRBD1 (6 bases). V was trimmed by 0 bases and J by 0 bases, leaving 11 bases between them. Germline CDR1 reads MNHEY; CDR2 reads SVGEGT. The CDR3 runs to 16 residues. CDR3 region: CASSYSTGTYQETQYF. CDR3 sequence (DNA): TGTGCCAGCAGTTACTCCACCGGGACATACCAAGAGACCCAGTACTTC.

The chain has TRBV2 and TRBJ2-1, with 12 bases identical to TRBD2. The CDR3 totals 15 residues. V was pared by 7 bases and J by 4 bases, with 5 bases of the junction left unmatched. The germline gives CDR1 SNHLY, CDR2 FYNNEI. CDR3 protein: CASMVLAGGYNEQFF. CDR3 nucleotides: TGTGCCAGCATGGTTCTAGCGGGAGGGTACAATGAGCAGTTCTTC.

The CDR3 sequence: CASSTLIQGITEAFF. CDR3 DNA sequence: TGTGCCAGTAGTACACTAATACAGGGGATCACTGAAGCTTTCTTT. V and J are TRBV19 and TRBJ1-1, with 7 positions matching TRBD1. The trim removed 4 bases at V and 4 bases at J, leaving 9 bases unmatched. The CDR3 is made up of 15 amino acids. Germline V gene data show CDR1 as LNHDA and CDR2 as SQIVND (reference sequence). The full variable domain, rest sourced from reference TRBV19 and TRBJ1-1, is DGGITQSPKYLFRKEGQNVTLSCEQNLNHDAMYWYRQDPGQGLRLIYYSQIVNDFQKGDIAEGYSVSREKKESFPLTVTSAQKNPTAFYLCASSTLIQGITEAFFGQGTRLTVV.

This clonotype was seen a few times. V is TRBV9 and J is TRBJ2-3; 8 bases match TRBD2. The germline V gene has CDR1 SGDLS and CDR2 YYNGEE. CDR3 length: 19 residues. V was clipped by 4 bases and J by 2 bases; unmatched bases: 18. DNA of the CDR3: TGTGCCAGCAGCCCCTTTGGTAACCGGGGGGGCGTATCCACAGATACGCAGTATTTT. This gives the protein CASSPFGNRGGVSTDTQYF.

A few counts support this clonotype. The chain couples TRBV5-6 to TRBJ2-7, with 7 nucleotides matching TRBD2. The germline V gene has CDR1 SGHDT and CDR2 YYEEEE. The CDR3 consists of 15 residues. The V segment lost 4 bases and the J segment 2 bases; nucleotides outside the gene matches: 9. CDR3: CASSPVASGPYEQYF. The DNA of the CDR3 is TGTGCCAGCAGCCCCGTAGCTAGCGGACCCTACGAGCAGTACTTC.

V is TRBV6-5 and J is TRBJ2-1; D possibly corresponds to TRBD2 (6 bases). In germline, CDR1 is MNHEY, CDR2 SVGAGI. The CDR3 is 15 amino acids. The ends were cut back, 4 bases at V and 6 bases at J, with 16 bases in the middle. The CDR3 DNA sequence: TGTGCCAGCAGTTGGGGGGTAGCGGTGTCCAATGAGCAGTTCTTC. This encodes CASSWGVAVSNEQFF.

This clonotype was counted only a few times. The rearrangement links TRBV6-5 to TRBJ2-1; perhaps D is TRBD1 or TRBD2 (5 bases each). The length of the CDR3 is 13 residues. Trimming took 2 bases from V and 9 from J, leaving 11 bases between them. Germline lookup yields CDR1 MNHEY and CDR2 SVGAGI. The CDR3: CASSYGRGGEQFF. In DNA, the CDR3 is TGTGCCAGCAGTTACGGCCGGGGCGGTGAGCAGTTCTTC.

This clonotype was detected a few times. This chain links TRBV6-1 with TRBJ1-5; D may be TRBD1 (6 bases). Trimming shortened V by 4 bases and J by 0 bases, and 10 bases separated the two germline ends. This CDR3 is 15 amino acids long. The germline gives CDR1 MNHNS, CDR2 SASEGT. The CDR3, as DNA: TGTGCCAGCAGTGTACAGGGACTTAGCAATCAGCCCCAGCATTTT. Encoded protein: CASSVQGLSNQPQHF.

This clonotype has more than one count but fewer than ten. The chain carries TRBV5-4 and TRBJ2-7; D call uncertain. Germline V CDR1 and CDR2: SGHNT, YYREEE (reference sequence). The CDR3 sequence is 14 residues long. V lost 4 bases and J 2 bases, leaving 13 bases between the germline ends. CDR3 in amino acids: CASSLLTQPYEQYF. The CDR3 bases are TGTGCCAGCAGCCTCCTGACTCAACCCTACGAGCAGTACTTC.

The chain carries TRBV10-3 and TRBJ2-7; 11 bases align to TRBD1. The CDR3 sequence is 13 residues long. Germline loops: CDR1 ENHRY, CDR2 SYGVKD. V trimming: 6 bases; J trimming: 4 bases; junction bases outside the gene matches: 2. The CDR3 DNA reads TGTGCCATCAGGGGGACAGGGGGTTACGAGCAGTACTTC. Translated: CAIRGTGGYEQYF.

This chain connects TRBV29-1 to TRBJ2-1; tentatively, D is TRBD1 (6 bases). V lost 6 bases, J lost 0 bases, and 30 bases lay in between. From germline, CDR1 is SQVTM and CDR2 ANQGSEA. This CDR3 is 20 amino acids long. The CDR3 spells CSVYVNTYRERRSSYNEQFF. For the CDR3, the DNA is TGCAGCGTCTACGTAAATACCTACAGGGAACGGCGGAGCTCCTACAATGAGCAGTTCTTC.

V usage is TRBV7-2 and J usage is TRBJ2-1, with D tentatively TRBD2 (6 bases). V lost 7 bases and J 5 bases, leaving 21 bases between the germline ends. CDR3 length: 16 residues. Germline lookup yields CDR1 SGHTA and CDR2 FQGNSA. CDR3 residues: CASTFLAGSKDNEQFF. CDR3 in DNA: TGTGCCAGCACCTTCTTGGCGGGAAGTAAGGACAATGAGCAGTTCTTC.